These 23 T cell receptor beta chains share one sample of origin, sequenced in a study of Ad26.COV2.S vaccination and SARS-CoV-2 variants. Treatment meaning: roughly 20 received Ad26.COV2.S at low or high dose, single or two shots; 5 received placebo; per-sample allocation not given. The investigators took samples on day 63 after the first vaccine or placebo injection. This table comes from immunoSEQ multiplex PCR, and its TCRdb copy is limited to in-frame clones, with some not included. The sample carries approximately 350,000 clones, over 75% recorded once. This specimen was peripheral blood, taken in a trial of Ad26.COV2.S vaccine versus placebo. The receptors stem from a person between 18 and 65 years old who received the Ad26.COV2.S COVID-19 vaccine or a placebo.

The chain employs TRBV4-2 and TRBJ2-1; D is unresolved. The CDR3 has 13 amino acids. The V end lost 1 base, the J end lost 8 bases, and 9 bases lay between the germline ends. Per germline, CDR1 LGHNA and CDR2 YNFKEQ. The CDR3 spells CASSQVLGYEQFF. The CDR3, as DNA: TGTGCCAGCAGCCAAGTGTTGGGTTATGAGCAGTTCTTC.

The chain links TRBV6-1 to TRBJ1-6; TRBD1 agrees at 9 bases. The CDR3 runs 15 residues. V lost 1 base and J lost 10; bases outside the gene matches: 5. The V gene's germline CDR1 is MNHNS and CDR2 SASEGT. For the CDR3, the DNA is TGTGCCAGCAGTGAAGAGACAGGGGGAAGATCACCCCTCCACTTT. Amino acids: CASSEETGGRSPLHF.

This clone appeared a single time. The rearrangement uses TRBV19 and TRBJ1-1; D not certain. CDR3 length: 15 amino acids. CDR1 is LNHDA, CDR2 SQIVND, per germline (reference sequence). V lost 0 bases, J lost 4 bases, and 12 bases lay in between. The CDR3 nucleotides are TGTGCCAGTAGTATAGATGGACCACGGGGCACTGAAGCTTTCTTT. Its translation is CASSIDGPRGTEAFF.

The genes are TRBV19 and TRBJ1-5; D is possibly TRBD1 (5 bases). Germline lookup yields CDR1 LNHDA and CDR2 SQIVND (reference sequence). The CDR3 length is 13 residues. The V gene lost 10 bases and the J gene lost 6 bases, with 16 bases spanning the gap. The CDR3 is CATQRVGGQPQHF. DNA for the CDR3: TGTGCCACCCAAAGGGTGGGGGGTCAGCCCCAGCATTTT.

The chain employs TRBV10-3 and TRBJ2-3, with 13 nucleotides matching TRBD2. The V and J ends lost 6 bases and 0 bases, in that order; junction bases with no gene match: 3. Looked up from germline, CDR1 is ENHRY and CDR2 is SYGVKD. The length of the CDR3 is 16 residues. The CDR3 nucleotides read TGTGCCATCAGGGGGACTAGCGGGGTGAGCACAGATACGCAGTATTTT. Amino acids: CAIRGTSGVSTDTQYF.

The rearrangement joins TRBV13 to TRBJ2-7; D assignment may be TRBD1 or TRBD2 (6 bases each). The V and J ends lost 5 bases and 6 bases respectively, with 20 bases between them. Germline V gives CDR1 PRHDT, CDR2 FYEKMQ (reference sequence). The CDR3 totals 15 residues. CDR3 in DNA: TGTGCCAGCAGCGCGCCACCGGGACCGGGGGCCGAGCAGTACTTC. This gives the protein CASSAPPGPGAEQYF. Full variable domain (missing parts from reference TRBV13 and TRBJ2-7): AAGVIQSPRHLIKEKRETATLKCYPIPRHDTVYWYQQGPGQDPQFLISFYEKMQSDKGSIPDRFSAQQFSDYHSELNMSSLELGDSALYFCASSAPPGPGAEQYFGPGTRLTVT.

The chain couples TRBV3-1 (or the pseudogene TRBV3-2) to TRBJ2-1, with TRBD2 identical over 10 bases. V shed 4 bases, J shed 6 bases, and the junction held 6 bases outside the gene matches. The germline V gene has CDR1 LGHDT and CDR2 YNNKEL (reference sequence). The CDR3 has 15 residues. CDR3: CASSPQRGGLNEQFF. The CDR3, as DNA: TGTGCCAGCAGCCCCCAGCGGGGGGGACTCAATGAGCAGTTCTTC.

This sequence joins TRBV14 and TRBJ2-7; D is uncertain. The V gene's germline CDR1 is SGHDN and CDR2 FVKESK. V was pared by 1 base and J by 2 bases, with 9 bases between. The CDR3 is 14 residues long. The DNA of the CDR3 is TGTGCCAGCAGCCAAGGAAGGGTCCCCTACGAGCAGTACTTC. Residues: CASSQGRVPYEQYF.

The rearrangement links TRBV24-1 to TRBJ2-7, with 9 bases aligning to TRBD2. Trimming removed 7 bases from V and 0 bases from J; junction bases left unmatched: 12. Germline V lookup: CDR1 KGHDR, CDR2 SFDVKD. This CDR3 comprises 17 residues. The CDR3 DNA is TGTGCCACCAGCCGGGCCAGCGGGGGGACCAACTCCTACGAGCAGTACTTC. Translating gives CATSRASGGTNSYEQYF.

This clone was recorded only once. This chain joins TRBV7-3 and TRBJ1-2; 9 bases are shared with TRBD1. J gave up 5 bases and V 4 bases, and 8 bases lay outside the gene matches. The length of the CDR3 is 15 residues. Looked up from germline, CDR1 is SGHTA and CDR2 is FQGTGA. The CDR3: CASSSGRGTGYGYTF. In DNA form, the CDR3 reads TGTGCCAGCAGCTCAGGTCGGGGGACAGGGTATGGCTACACCTTC.

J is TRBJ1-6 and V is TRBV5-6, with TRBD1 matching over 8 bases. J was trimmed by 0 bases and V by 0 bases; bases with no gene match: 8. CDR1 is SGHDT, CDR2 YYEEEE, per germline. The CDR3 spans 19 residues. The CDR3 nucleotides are TGTGCCAGCAGCTTGGGGTCGGGACAGGATTACTCCTATAATTCACCCCTCCACTTT. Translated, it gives CASSLGSGQDYSYNSPLHF.

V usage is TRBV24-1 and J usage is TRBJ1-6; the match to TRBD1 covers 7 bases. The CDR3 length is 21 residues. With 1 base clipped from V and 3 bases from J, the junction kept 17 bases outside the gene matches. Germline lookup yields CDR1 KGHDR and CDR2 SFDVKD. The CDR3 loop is CATSDFPGGWLGHFYNSPLHF. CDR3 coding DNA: TGTGCCACCAGTGATTTTCCAGGGGGTTGGCTGGGACACTTCTATAATTCACCCCTCCACTTT.

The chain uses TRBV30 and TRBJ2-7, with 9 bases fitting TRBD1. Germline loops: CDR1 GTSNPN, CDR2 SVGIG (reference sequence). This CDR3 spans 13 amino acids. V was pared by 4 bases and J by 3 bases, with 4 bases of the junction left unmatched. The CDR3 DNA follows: TGTGCCTGGATACCGGACAGGGGCTACGAGCAGTACTTC. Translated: CAWIPDRGYEQYF. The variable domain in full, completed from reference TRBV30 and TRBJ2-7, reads SQTIHQWPATLVQPVGSPLSLECTVEGTSNPNLYWYRQAAGRGLQLLFYSVGIGQISSEVPQNLSASRPQDRQFILSSKKLLLSDSGFYLCAWIPDRGYEQYFGPGTRLTVT.

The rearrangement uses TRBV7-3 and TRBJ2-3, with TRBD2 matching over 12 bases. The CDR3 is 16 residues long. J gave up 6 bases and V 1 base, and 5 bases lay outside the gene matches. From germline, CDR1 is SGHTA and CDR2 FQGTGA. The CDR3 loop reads CASSLKLAGGPDTQYF. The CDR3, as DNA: TGTGCCAGCAGCTTAAAACTAGCGGGGGGACCGGATACGCAGTATTTT.

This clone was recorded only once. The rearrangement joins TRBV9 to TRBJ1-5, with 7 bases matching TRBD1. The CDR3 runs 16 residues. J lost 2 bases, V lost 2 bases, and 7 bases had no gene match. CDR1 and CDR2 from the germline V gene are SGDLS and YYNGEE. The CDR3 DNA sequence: TGTGCCAGCAGCGTTGGAAACGGACAGGGCAATCAGCCCCAGCATTTT. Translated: CASSVGNGQGNQPQHF.

This CDR3 is CASSQAPSGGAGTDTQYF. The CDR3 region has the DNA TGCGCCAGCAGCCAGGCACCTAGCGGGGGGGCCGGGACAGATACGCAGTATTTT. The chain has TRBV4-3 and TRBJ2-3; 12 positions agree with TRBD2. Germline V CDR1 and CDR2: LGHNA, YSLEER. The CDR3 covers 18 residues. V lost 3 bases and J lost 3; bases outside the gene matches: 10.

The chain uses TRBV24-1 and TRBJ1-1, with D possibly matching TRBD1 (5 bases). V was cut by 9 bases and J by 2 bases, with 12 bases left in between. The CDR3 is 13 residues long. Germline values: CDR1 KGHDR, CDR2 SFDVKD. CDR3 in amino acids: CATPQGLNTEAFF. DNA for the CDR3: TGTGCCACCCCTCAGGGACTAAACACTGAAGCTTTCTTT.

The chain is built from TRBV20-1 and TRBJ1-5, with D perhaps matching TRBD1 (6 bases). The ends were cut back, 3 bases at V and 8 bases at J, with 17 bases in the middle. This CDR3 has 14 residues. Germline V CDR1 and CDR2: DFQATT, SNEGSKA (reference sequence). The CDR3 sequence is CSASFGQYKEPQHF. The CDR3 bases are TGCAGTGCTAGTTTTGGACAGTACAAGGAGCCCCAGCATTTT.

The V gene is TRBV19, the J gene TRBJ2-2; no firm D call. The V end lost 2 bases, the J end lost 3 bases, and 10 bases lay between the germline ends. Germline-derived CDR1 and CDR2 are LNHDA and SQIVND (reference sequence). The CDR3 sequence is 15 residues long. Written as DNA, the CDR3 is TGTGCCAGTAGTATACTGGTCCTGGACACCGGGGAGCTGTTTTTT. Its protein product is CASSILVLDTGELFF.

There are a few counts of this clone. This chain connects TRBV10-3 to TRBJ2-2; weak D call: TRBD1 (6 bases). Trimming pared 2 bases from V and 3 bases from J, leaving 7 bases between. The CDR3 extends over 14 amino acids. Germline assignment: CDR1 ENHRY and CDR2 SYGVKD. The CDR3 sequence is CAISEGTHTGELFF. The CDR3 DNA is TGTGCCATCAGTGAGGGGACACACACCGGGGAGCTGTTTTTT.

CDR3 sequence reads: CASSYSSPAQGQYF. CDR3 nucleotides: TGTGCCAGCAGTTACTCTTCGCCGGCGCAGGGGCAGTACTTC. The chain couples TRBV6-5 to TRBJ2-7; D is possibly TRBD1 (5 bases). CDR1 is MNHEY and CDR2 is SVGAGI in the germline V gene. V lost 0 bases and J lost 9, with 15 bases in between. The CDR3 has 14 amino acids.

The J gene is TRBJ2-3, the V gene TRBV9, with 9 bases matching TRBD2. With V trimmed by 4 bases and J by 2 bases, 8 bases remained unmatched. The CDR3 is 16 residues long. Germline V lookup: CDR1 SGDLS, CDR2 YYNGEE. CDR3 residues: CASSRQGGGVTDTQYF. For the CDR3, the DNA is TGTGCCAGCAGCCGACAGGGCGGGGGGGTCACAGATACGCAGTATTTT.

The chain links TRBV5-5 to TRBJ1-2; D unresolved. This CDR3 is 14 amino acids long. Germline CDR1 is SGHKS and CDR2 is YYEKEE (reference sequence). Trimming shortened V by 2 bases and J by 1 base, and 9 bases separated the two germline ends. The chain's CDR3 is CASSFDMDNYGYTF. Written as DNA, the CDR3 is TGTGCCAGCAGCTTCGACATGGATAACTATGGCTACACCTTC. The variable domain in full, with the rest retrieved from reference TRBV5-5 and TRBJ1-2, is DAGVTQSPTHLIKTRGQQVTLRCSPISGHKSVSWYQQVLGQGPQFIFQYYEKEERGRGNFPDRFSARQFPNYSSELNVNALLLGDSALYLCASSFDMDNYGYTFGSGTRLTVV.